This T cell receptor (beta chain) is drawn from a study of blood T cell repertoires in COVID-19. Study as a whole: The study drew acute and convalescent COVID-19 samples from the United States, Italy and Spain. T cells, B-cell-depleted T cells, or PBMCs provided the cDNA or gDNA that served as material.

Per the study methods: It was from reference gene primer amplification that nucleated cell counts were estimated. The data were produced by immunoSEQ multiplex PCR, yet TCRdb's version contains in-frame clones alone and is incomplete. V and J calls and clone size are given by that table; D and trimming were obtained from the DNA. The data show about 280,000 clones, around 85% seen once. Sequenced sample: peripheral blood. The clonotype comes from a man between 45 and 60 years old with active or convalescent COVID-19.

In nucleotides, the CDR3 is TGTGCCAGCAGCTTAGGGGTTAGCCCTGAGGATGGCTACACCTTC. This sequence encodes CASSLGVSPEDGYTF. This chain links TRBV13 with TRBJ1-2, with D uncertain. The CDR3 loop spans 15 amino acids. Germline CDR1 and CDR2: PRHDT and FYEKMQ (reference sequence). Trimming shortened V by 0 bases and J by 6 bases, and 14 bases separated the two germline ends.